The 30 T cell receptor beta chains reported below all come from one sample, sequenced in a study of shared clonotypes between healthy human individuals. Produced via immunoSEQ multiplex PCR; TCRdb's table is partial and in-frame only. The sample yields about 470,000 clones, around 79% seen once. The sample was PBMCs. These receptor sequences come from a middle-aged woman in good health. Some clones in this sample may be carry-over from other donors' samples.

The V gene is TRBV5-1, the J gene TRBJ2-5; TRBD1 matches 7 bases. The CDR3 runs to 15 residues. CDR1 and CDR2 (germline): SGHRS, YFSETQ. Unmatched junction bases numbered 5, after V lost 2 bases and J lost 1 base. DNA for the CDR3: TGCGCCAGCAGCTTAATGCCAGGGGGCCAAGAGACCCAGTACTTC. This encodes CASSLMPGGQETQYF.

The V and J genes are TRBV11-2 and TRBJ2-1, with 7 bases matching TRBD2. In germline, CDR1 is SGHAT, CDR2 FQNNGV. There are 15 residues in the CDR3. V was pared by 1 base and J by 10 bases, with 10 bases of the junction left unmatched. CDR3 sequence: CASSLGTFAGGEQFF. CDR3 coding DNA: TGTGCCAGCAGCTTAGGGACTTTCGCCGGGGGGGAGCAGTTCTTC.

In nucleotides, the CDR3 is TGCGCCAGCAGTGAGGGGCAGCCCCCGAACGAGCAGTACTTC. Translation: CASSEGQPPNEQYF. The chain has TRBV5-1 and TRBJ2-7; either TRBD1 or TRBD2 may fit D (5 bases each). The CDR3 runs to 14 residues. Germline assignment: CDR1 SGHRS and CDR2 YFSETQ. Trimming removed 5 bases at V and 5 bases at J, with 17 bases between.

V usage is TRBV7-6 and J usage is TRBJ2-3, with D tentatively TRBD1 or TRBD2 (5 bases each). The CDR3 loop spans 16 amino acids. V shed 1 base and J shed 3 bases, with 14 bases lying between them. In germline, CDR1 is SGHVS, CDR2 FNYEAQ. CDR3 residues: CASSLEGLAETDTQYF. The CDR3 nucleotides are TGTGCCAGCAGCTTAGAGGGGCTAGCCGAAACAGATACGCAGTATTTT. The whole variable domain, remainder taken from reference TRBV7-6 and TRBJ2-3, is GAGVSQSPRYKVTKRGQDVALRCDPISGHVSLYWYRQALGQGPEFLTYFNYEAQQDKSGLPNDRFSAERPEGSISTLTIQRTEQRDSAMYRCASSLEGLAETDTQYFGPGTRLTVL.

The V and J genes are TRBV5-6 and TRBJ1-1; D is undetermined. Germline CDR1 and CDR2: SGHDT and YYEEEE. V dropped 5 bases and J dropped 5 bases, with 13 bases sitting between them. The CDR3 runs to 13 residues. CDR3 loop: CASRILTGTEAFF. The CDR3 DNA follows: TGTGCCAGCAGGATACTTACGGGGACTGAAGCTTTCTTT. The entire variable domain, with the rest obtained from reference TRBV5-6 and TRBJ1-1, is as follows: DAGVTQSPTHLIKTRGQQVTLRCSPKSGHDTVSWYQQALGQGPQFIFQYYEEEERQRGNFPDRFSGHQFPNYSSELNVNALLLGDSALYLCASRILTGTEAFFGQGTRLTVV.

DNA of the CDR3: TGTGCCAGCTCCCTTTCTGGGGAGGACACTGAAGCTTTCTTT. It codes for CASSLSGEDTEAFF. V gene TRBV18 combines with J gene TRBJ1-1; D gene ambiguous. The germline V gene encodes CDR1 KGHSH and CDR2 LQKENI. V lost 6 bases and J lost 3, with 14 bases in between. The CDR3 spans 14 residues.

This clone was detected only once. A single base is all that separates this from a far larger clone, so a read error is likely. The rearrangement joins TRBV28 to TRBJ1-5; TRBD1 aligns across 7 bases. The CDR3 has 15 amino acids. Germline V lookup: CDR1 MDHEN, CDR2 SYDVKM. The CDR3 sequence: CTNRTGELSNQPQHF. CDR3 DNA: TGTACCAACCGGACAGGAGAACTTAGCAATCAGCCCCAGCATTTT.

J is TRBJ2-1 and V is TRBV18; 9 bases align to TRBD2. V trimming: 0 bases; J trimming: 7 bases; junction bases outside the gene matches: 7. CDR3 length: 16 residues. Germline-derived CDR1 and CDR2 are KGHSH and LQKENI. The CDR3 sequence is CASSPPGGRVENEQFF. The DNA for the CDR3 is TGTGCCAGCTCACCACCCGGCGGGAGGGTGGAGAATGAGCAGTTCTTC.

V usage is TRBV10-3 and J usage is TRBJ2-2, with a possible D match to TRBD2 (5 bases). Germline CDR1 reads ENHRY; CDR2 reads SYGVKD. The CDR3 totals 13 residues. Trimming left V 6 bases short and J 6 bases short, with 11 bases between. The CDR3: CAISGVGSGELFF. The CDR3 DNA is TGTGCCATCAGCGGGGTCGGATCCGGGGAGCTGTTTTTT.

The gene calls are TRBV11-2 and TRBJ1-3, with D uncertain. Trimming pared 2 bases from V and 0 bases from J, leaving 5 bases between. This CDR3 comprises 14 residues. The germline CDR1 and CDR2 sequences are SGHAT and FQNNGV. The CDR3: CASSLSVSGNTIYF. The CDR3 DNA sequence: TGTGCCAGCAGCTTATCCGTCTCTGGAAACACCATATATTTT.

The chain employs TRBV27 and TRBJ2-7; D is ambiguous. There are 16 residues in the CDR3. Germline loops: CDR1 MNHEY, CDR2 SMNVEV (reference sequence). V dropped 7 bases and J dropped 0 bases, with 19 bases sitting between them. The CDR3 loop is CASTPGPGFFSYEQYF. In nucleotides, the CDR3 is TGTGCCAGCACCCCCGGTCCCGGGTTTTTCTCCTACGAGCAGTACTTC.

V usage is TRBV13 and J usage is TRBJ2-5, with 8 bases identical to TRBD2. Germline CDR1 reads PRHDT; CDR2 reads FYEKMQ (reference sequence). This CDR3 region has 14 residues. The trim removed 5 bases at V and 1 base at J, leaving 3 bases unmatched. As DNA, the CDR3 is TGTGCCAGCAGCAAAGGGACTAGCCAAGAGACCCAGTACTTC. As protein: CASSKGTSQETQYF.

This clone was observed many times. Additional DNA sequences in this sample encode the identical CDR3. The chain couples TRBV5-4 to TRBJ2-3, with 10 bases lining up with TRBD2. J gave up 1 base and V 0 bases, and 2 bases lay outside the gene matches. Germline V gene sequence: CDR1 SGHNT, CDR2 YYREEE (reference sequence). The CDR3 runs to 16 residues. In DNA form, the CDR3 reads TGTGCCAGCAGCTTGGGGCTAGCGGGGGGCACAGATACGCAGTATTTT. It encodes CASSLGLAGGTDTQYF.

The chain recombines TRBV21-1 with TRBJ2-7; TRBD1 is the table's D call, not checked against the DNA. TRBV21-1 corresponds to a pseudogene. The CDR3 has 15 residues. The CDR3 nucleotides are TGTGCCAGCAGCAAAGCGCCCAGGAACAGCTACGAGCAGTACTTC. This translates into CASSKAPRNSYEQYF.

This chain links TRBV5-1 with TRBJ1-5, with a weak D call TRBD1 (6 bases). The CDR3 contains 14 residues. The germline V and J ends were trimmed by 4 bases and 4 bases, with 12 bases remaining between them. CDR1 and CDR2 from the germline V gene are SGHRS and YFSETQ. This CDR3 reads CASSLYRANQPQHF. Written as DNA, the CDR3 is TGCGCCAGCAGCCTCTACAGGGCAAATCAGCCCCAGCATTTT.

This clone was observed a handful of times. This chain connects TRBV7-2 to TRBJ1-2; a possible D gene is TRBD1 (5 bases). Germline V lookup: CDR1 SGHTA, CDR2 FQGNSA. The CDR3 covers 15 residues. Trimming removed 2 bases at V and 5 bases at J, with 15 bases between. CDR3 in amino acids: CASSLTPPGPYGYTF. In DNA form, the CDR3 reads TGTGCCAGCAGCTTAACACCTCCGGGGCCGTATGGCTACACCTTC.

This CDR3 reads CASEGGSSYEQYF. The CDR3 DNA reads as TGTGCCAGCGAGGGCGGGAGCTCCTACGAGCAGTACTTC. The rearrangement joins TRBV7-2 to TRBJ2-7; TRBD2 aligns across 7 bases. After removal of 8 bases from V and 0 bases from J, the junction contained 4 bases not matched to a gene. The CDR3 is 13 amino acids. Looked up from germline, CDR1 is SGHTA and CDR2 is FQGNSA. Combining the CDR3 with reference TRBV7-2 and TRBJ2-7 gives the whole variable domain GAGVSQSPSNKVTEKGKDVELRCDPISGHTALYWYRQSLGQGLEFLIYFQGNSAPDKSGLPSDRFSAERTGGSVSTLTIQRTQQEDSAVYLCASEGGSSYEQYFGPGTRLTVT.

The chain combines TRBV30 with TRBJ2-5; the D is unclear. Germline assignment: CDR1 GTSNPN and CDR2 SVGIG (reference sequence). The CDR3 loop spans 14 amino acids. Between the trimmed V and J ends, which lost 1 base and 7 bases, there was a span of 16 bases. CDR3 sequence reads: CAWSAIVNLGTQYF. The CDR3 nucleotides read TGTGCCTGGAGTGCAATCGTCAACCTTGGGACCCAGTACTTC.

This clone was seen a single time. J is TRBJ2-7 and V is TRBV10-3; a weak D match, TRBD1 (6 bases). Germline V gives CDR1 ENHRY, CDR2 SYGVKD. The V and J ends lost 6 bases and 6 bases respectively, with 21 bases between them. The CDR3 spans 15 residues. The CDR3, as DNA: TGTGCCATCAGGGGACCCGAGACAGGCGGTGCCGAGCAGTACTTC. Translated, it gives CAIRGPETGGAEQYF.

This clone has a handful of counts. This chain joins TRBV15 and TRBJ1-5; perhaps TRBD1 as D (6 bases). CDR3 length: 15 amino acids. V lost 1 base to trimming and J lost 4 bases, with 11 bases between them. Per the germline V gene, CDR1 is LNHNV and CDR2 is YYDKDF (reference sequence). The CDR3 DNA is TGTGCCACCAGCAGAGGCAGGGGATTAAATCAGCCCCAGCATTTT. Translated, it gives CATSRGRGLNQPQHF.

The chain is built from TRBV5-1 and TRBJ2-3, with 7 bases that match TRBD2. Germline V gene sequence: CDR1 SGHRS, CDR2 YFSETQ. The CDR3 has 16 residues. V was clipped by 6 bases and J by 4 bases; unmatched bases: 14. The CDR3 DNA follows: TGCGCCAGCACAAGCGGGGACCTCAATGGGGCAGATACGCAGTATTTT. This sequence encodes CASTSGDLNGADTQYF. Full variable domain (missing parts from reference TRBV5-1 and TRBJ2-3): KAGVTQTPRYLIKTRGQQVTLSCSPISGHRSVSWYQQTPGQGLQFLFEYFSETQRNKGNFPGRFSGRQFSNSRSEMNVSTLELGDSALYLCASTSGDLNGADTQYFGPGTRLTVL.

J is TRBJ1-1 and V is TRBV11-1; maybe TRBD1 (5 bases). The CDR3 extends over 14 amino acids. V lost 5 bases and J 0 bases, leaving 10 bases between the germline ends. Germline-derived CDR1 and CDR2 are SGHAT and FQDESV (reference sequence). The CDR3 DNA sequence: TGTGCCAGCAGCCTACAGGCACTGAACACTGAAGCTTTCTTT. Translated: CASSLQALNTEAFF. Combining the CDR3 with reference TRBV11-1 and TRBJ1-1 gives the whole variable domain EAEVAQSPRYKITEKSQAVAFWCDPISGHATLYWYRQILGQGPELLVQFQDESVVDDSQLPKDRFSAERLKGVDSTLKIQPAELGDSAMYLCASSLQALNTEAFFGQGTRLTVV.

The rearrangement links TRBV14 to TRBJ1-1, with 7 bases identical to TRBD1. Germline CDR1 and CDR2: SGHDN and FVKESK. CDR3 length equals 14 residues. Trimming took 4 bases from V and 6 from J; bases not matched to a gene: 8. The CDR3 loop reads CASSLMGQSAEAFF. The CDR3 DNA reads TGTGCCAGCAGCCTTATGGGACAGTCGGCTGAAGCTTTCTTT.

The rearrangement joins TRBV4-1 to TRBJ1-1; D remains ambiguous. V was shortened by 1 base and J by 5 bases, with 11 bases between the two germline ends. Germline values: CDR1 MGHRA, CDR2 YSYEKL. The CDR3 totals 14 residues. The CDR3 here is CASSQGHPGTEAFF. CDR3 DNA sequence: TGCGCCAGCAGCCAAGGGCACCCGGGAACTGAAGCTTTCTTT.

The chain joins TRBV5-4 to TRBJ1-1; 7 nucleotides agree with TRBD1. CDR1 is SGHNT and CDR2 is YYREEE in the germline V gene (reference sequence). This CDR3 is 15 amino acids long. The trim removed 4 bases at V and 0 bases at J, leaving 6 bases unmatched. The CDR3 sequence: CASSERQGMNTEAFF. In DNA, the CDR3 is TGTGCCAGCAGCGAAAGACAGGGTATGAACACTGAAGCTTTCTTT. The whole variable domain, remainder taken from reference TRBV5-4 and TRBJ1-1, is ETGVTQSPTHLIKTRGQQVTLRCSSQSGHNTVSWYQQALGQGPQFIFQYYREEENGRGNFPPRFSGLQFPNYSSELNVNALELDDSALYLCASSERQGMNTEAFFGQGTRLTVV.

This clone appeared once. The V gene is TRBV5-1, the J gene TRBJ2-5, with D perhaps assigned TRBD1 or TRBD2 (5 bases each). The CDR3 contains 14 residues. The germline CDR1 and CDR2 sequences are SGHRS and YFSETQ. Trimming left V 3 bases short and J 2 bases short, with 11 bases between. CDR3 region: CASSSGTRQETQYF. Written as DNA, the CDR3 is TGCGCCAGCAGCTCCGGGACCCGACAAGAGACCCAGTACTTC.

This clone was counted a few times. The chain employs TRBV5-1 and TRBJ2-1; D is possibly TRBD1 or TRBD2 (5 bases each). Germline V gene sequence: CDR1 SGHRS, CDR2 YFSETQ. The CDR3 consists of 14 residues. The V gene lost 3 bases and the J gene lost 2 bases, with 9 bases spanning the gap. The CDR3 spells CASSWGTAYNEQFF. DNA of the CDR3: TGCGCCAGCAGCTGGGGGACGGCCTACAATGAGCAGTTCTTC.

This clone was seen once. The chain links TRBV6-6 to TRBJ2-1; 7 bases are shared with TRBD2. Per the germline V gene, CDR1 is MNHNY and CDR2 is SVGAGI (reference sequence). CDR3 length: 15 amino acids. J was trimmed by 4 bases and V by 2 bases; bases with no gene match: 5. Written as DNA, the CDR3 is TGTGCCAGCAGTTACGACTGGGGAGGGTACAATGAGCAGTTCTTC. It encodes CASSYDWGGYNEQFF.

This chain joins TRBV30 and TRBJ2-4; the D is unclear. With 2 bases removed from V and 3 bases from J, the gap between germline ends came to 8 bases. CDR3 length equals 13 residues. Germline V gene lookup returns CDR1 GTSNPN and CDR2 SVGIG (reference sequence). The CDR3 here is CAWSMGGKNIQYF. In DNA form, the CDR3 reads TGTGCCTGGAGTATGGGCGGCAAAAACATTCAGTACTTC.

CDR3 sequence: CASSLEHRASQLFF. The CDR3 DNA reads TGTGCCAGCAGCTTAGAACACAGGGCCTCACAACTGTTTTTT. The V call is TRBV11-2, the J call TRBJ1-4; D may be TRBD1 (6 bases). Germline V gene sequence: CDR1 SGHAT, CDR2 FQNNGV. The CDR3 is 14 amino acids. The V and J ends lost 0 bases and 12 bases respectively, with 14 bases between them.